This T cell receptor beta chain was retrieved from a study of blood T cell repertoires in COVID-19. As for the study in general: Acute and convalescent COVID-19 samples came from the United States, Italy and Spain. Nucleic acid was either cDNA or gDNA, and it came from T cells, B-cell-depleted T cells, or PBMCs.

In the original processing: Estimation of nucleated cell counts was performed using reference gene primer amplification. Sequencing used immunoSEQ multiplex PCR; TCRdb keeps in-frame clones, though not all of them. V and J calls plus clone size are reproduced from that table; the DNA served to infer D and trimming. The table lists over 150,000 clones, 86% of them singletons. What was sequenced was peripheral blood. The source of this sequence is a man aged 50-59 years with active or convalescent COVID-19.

The CDR3, as DNA: TGTGCCACGATTAGCGGGAGGGGTCAGCAAGAGACCCAGTACTTC. Amino acids: CATISGRGQQETQYF. The chain is built from TRBV10-3 and TRBJ2-5, with 11 bases that match TRBD2. This CDR3 has 15 residues. The trim removed 10 bases at V and 2 bases at J, leaving 9 bases unmatched. The germline CDR1 and CDR2 sequences are ENHRY and SYGVKD.